This TCR beta chain emerged from a study of control samples from healthy donors and cancer patients. The repertoire was sequenced with immunoSEQ multiplex PCR; TCRdb's copy has only in-frame clones and lacks some. The sample lists under 200,000 clones; just over 85% were seen once. The CDR3 is 14 residues long. Germline CDR1 and CDR2: LNHDA and SQIVND (reference sequence). V was trimmed by 3 bases and J by 0 bases, leaving 8 bases between them. This receptor was identified in a woman under 40 in good health. The rearrangement uses TRBV19 and TRBJ1-1, with D uncertain. Sequenced material: blood. The CDR3 spells CASSMWRVNTEAFF. The CDR3, as DNA: TGTGCCAGTAGTATGTGGAGGGTGAACACTGAAGCTTTCTTT.